This passage covers 15 T cell receptor beta chains from one sample sequenced in a study of patients and donors after allogeneic stem cell transplantation. TCRdb analysed the RT-PCR reads with MiXCR anew, one entry per CDR3 protein. Among 200,000 to 250,000 distinct CDR3 sequences, around 40% were seen once, and the ten largest hold approximately 10%. The source material was blood, either unsorted or a sorted T cell fraction (not recorded which). Receptors originate from a human donor who was either an allogeneic HSCT recipient or a stem cell or donor lymphocyte infusion donor (not recorded which). It is not recorded whose cells these are; they may come from a transplant donor.

The sample holds a few counts of this clonotype. The chain recombines TRBV2 with TRBJ1-3; possibly TRBD1 for D (5 bases). Germline V CDR1 and CDR2: SNHLY, FYNNEI. Trimming removed 6 bases from V and 0 bases from J, with 12 bases in between. The CDR3 length is 15 residues. The CDR3 DNA sequence: TGTGCCAGCAGCCACCCAGGGTTCTCTGGAAACACCATATATTTT. Protein: CASSHPGFSGNTIYF. Full variable domain (remainder filled in from reference TRBV2 and TRBJ1-3): EPEVTQTPSHQVTQMGQEVILRCVPISNHLYFYWYRQILGQKVEFLVSFYNNEISEKSEIFDDQFSVERPDGSNFTLKIRSTKLEDSAMYFCASSHPGFSGNTIYFGEGSWLTVV.

The chain uses TRBV4-1 and TRBJ1-4; D is ambiguous. The CDR3 has 16 amino acids. V was shortened by 0 bases and J by 9 bases, with 17 bases between the two germline ends. Germline V CDR1 and CDR2: MGHRA, YSYEKL. The CDR3 loop is CASSQDPGLARKKLFF. The CDR3 DNA is TGCGCCAGCAGCCAAGACCCCGGACTTGCAAGAAAAAAACTGTTTTTT.

This chain uses TRBV7-8 with TRBJ1-5; D may be TRBD1 (6 bases). CDR1 and CDR2 (germline): SGHVS, FQNEAQ. CDR3 length: 13 residues. Trimming shortened V by 5 bases and J by 9 bases, and 14 bases separated the two germline ends. CDR3 DNA: TGTGCCAGCAGCCGGGACACCCGGGGGCCCCAGCATTTT. Its translation is CASSRDTRGPQHF.

V gene TRBV20-1 combines with J gene TRBJ2-3; D perhaps matches TRBD2 (6 bases). This CDR3 region has 15 residues. V was cut by 6 bases and J by 2 bases, with 18 bases left in between. CDR1 and CDR2 from the germline V gene are DFQATT and SNEGSKA (reference sequence). The CDR3 spells CSAGPRERNTDTQYF. The CDR3, as DNA: TGCAGTGCCGGGCCCCGGGAGCGCAACACAGATACGCAGTATTTT.

This clonotype has just a few counts. The gene calls are TRBV15 and TRBJ2-7; possibly TRBD2 for D (6 bases). This CDR3 spans 14 amino acids. Germline CDR1 LNHNV, CDR2 YYDKDF (reference sequence). V gave up 0 bases and J gave up 2 bases, with 8 bases separating them. The CDR3 loop reads CATSRDPGAYEQYF. In DNA form, the CDR3 reads TGTGCCACCAGCAGAGACCCGGGGGCCTACGAGCAGTACTTC.

The chain joins TRBV5-1 to TRBJ1-1; 9 bases line up with TRBD1. Germline loops: CDR1 SGHRS, CDR2 YFSETQ. Germline trimming cut 3 bases from V and 5 bases from J; bases unmatched to any gene: 5. This CDR3 is 14 amino acids long. CDR3 sequence: CASSSYDRGTEAFF. DNA for the CDR3: TGCGCCAGCAGCTCCTATGACAGGGGGACTGAAGCTTTCTTT.

This CDR3 is CASRKSGVSGNEQFF. CDR3 DNA sequence: TGTGCCAGCCGAAAAAGCGGGGTAAGCGGTAATGAGCAGTTCTTC. The genes are TRBV5-6 and TRBJ2-1; TRBD2 matches 7 bases. J was trimmed by 7 bases and V by 7 bases; bases with no gene match: 14. The germline CDR1 and CDR2 sequences are SGHDT and YYEEEE. CDR3 size: 15 residues. Supplemented by reference TRBV5-6 and TRBJ2-1, the full variable domain reads DAGVTQSPTHLIKTRGQQVTLRCSPKSGHDTVSWYQQALGQGPQFIFQYYEEEERQRGNFPDRFSGHQFPNYSSELNVNALLLGDSALYLCASRKSGVSGNEQFFGPGTRLTVL.

This clonotype has just a few counts. The chain carries TRBV6-6 and TRBJ1-6, with no clear D. This CDR3 comprises 11 residues. V shed 4 bases and J shed 7 bases, with 2 bases lying between them. Germline-derived CDR1 and CDR2 are MNHNY and SVGAGI (reference sequence). The CDR3 DNA follows: TGTGCCAGCAGTTCAAATTCACCCCTCCACTTT. Encoded protein: CASSSNSPLHF.

The chain employs TRBV20-1 and TRBJ1-5, with D hard to call. This CDR3 spans 15 amino acids. V was trimmed by 3 bases and J by 6 bases, leaving 18 bases between them. Germline CDR1 DFQATT, CDR2 SNEGSKA (reference sequence). The CDR3 is CSASGVRPVGQPQHF. CDR3 DNA: TGCAGTGCTAGTGGGGTTCGGCCCGTGGGTCAGCCCCAGCATTTT.

V gene TRBV7-9 combines with J gene TRBJ1-2, with unresolved D. Per germline, CDR1 SEHNR and CDR2 FQNEAQ (reference sequence). The V gene lost 5 bases and the J gene lost 3 bases, with 13 bases spanning the gap. The CDR3 sequence is 14 residues long. The DNA for the CDR3 is TGTGCCAGCAGCACCCCCTCCGGCCACTATGGCTACACCTTC. Translation gives CASSTPSGHYGYTF.

This chain joins TRBV29-1 and TRBJ2-7; either TRBD1 or TRBD2 may fit D (5 bases each). Looked up from germline, CDR1 is SQVTM and CDR2 is ANQGSEA. Trimming left V 0 bases short and J 2 bases short, with 8 bases between. The CDR3 sequence is 13 residues long. The CDR3 reads CSVEERGPYEQYF. The CDR3 DNA is TGCAGCGTTGAAGAAAGGGGACCCTACGAGCAGTACTTC.

The chain employs TRBV7-9 and TRBJ1-4; 9 nucleotides line up with TRBD1. The CDR3 extends over 14 amino acids. Trimming removed 8 bases from V and 8 bases from J; junction bases left unmatched: 9. Germline assignment: CDR1 SEHNR and CDR2 FQNEAQ (reference sequence). The CDR3 DNA follows: TGTGCCAGCTCTTTGGGACAGGGCGACGAAAAACTGTTTTTT. This encodes CASSLGQGDEKLFF.

The chain links TRBV3-1 to TRBJ1-2, with 7 bases lining up with TRBD1. This CDR3 has 13 amino acids. J was trimmed by 7 bases and V by 2 bases; bases with no gene match: 4. Germline-derived CDR1 and CDR2 are LGHDT and YNNKEL (reference sequence). CDR3 DNA: TGTGCCAGCAGCCAACCGGACAGGCTTGGCTACACCTTC. Translated: CASSQPDRLGYTF.

This clonotype has more than one count but fewer than ten. The genes are TRBV24-1 and TRBJ2-3; D possibly corresponds to TRBD1 (6 bases). Germline-derived CDR1 and CDR2 are KGHDR and SFDVKD. Trimming pared 5 bases from V and 3 bases from J, leaving 17 bases between. The CDR3 extends over 16 amino acids. The CDR3 DNA reads as TGTGCCACCAGTGCCGGGACACACTCAAGGACAGATACGCAGTATTTT. Amino acids: CATSAGTHSRTDTQYF.

The chain employs TRBV5-5 and TRBJ2-3; D call uncertain. The CDR3 spans 14 residues. CDR1 is SGHKS and CDR2 is YYEKEE in the germline V gene (reference sequence). V lost 0 bases and J lost 4, with 9 bases in between. Here the CDR3 DNA reads TGTGCCAGCAGCTTGGAAGGCGCGCCAGATACGCAGTATTTT. Its translation is CASSLEGAPDTQYF.